This TCR beta chain was obtained from a study of post-analysis software for immune sequencing data. Study-wide results and caveats: Those with multiple sclerosis, the patient group, showed significantly lower normalized Chao1 diversity than controls. Controls had lower frequencies than patients of a few TRBV segments, which included TRBV5-6, TRBV5-1 and TRBV20-1.

Each TCR beta cDNA library carried unique molecular identifiers. TCRdb independently ran MiXCR on the PCR reads; one entry per CDR3 protein. Among around 770,000 distinct CDR3 sequences, 46% were seen once, and the ten largest hold 4% to 5%. This clonotype was counted a few times. The antigen is unknown. Trimming took 6 bases from V and 3 from J, leaving 7 bases between them. The germline V gene encodes CDR1 DFQATT and CDR2 SNEGSKA (reference sequence). This CDR3 has 11 amino acids. The sequenced material came from blood. The chain has TRBV20-1 and TRBJ2-3; D is ambiguous. This receptor was obtained from a girl aged 10-17 years with multiple sclerosis. The CDR3 spells CSASLTDTQYF. The CDR3 coding sequence is TGCAGTGCGAGCTTAACAGATACGCAGTATTTT.